The present TCR beta chain was sequenced within a study of CXCR3-negative and CXCR3-positive naive CD8 T cells. Study-wide results and caveats: PBMCs showed partially decreased CXCR3 expression after cryopreservation, and most assays used fresh PBMCs. Within a donor, both naive subsets shared TRBV-TRBJ usage, unlike memory cells.

As for this clonotype: The antigen is undetermined.

This CDR3 has 14 amino acids. CDR1 and CDR2 (germline): SGHTA, FQGTGA. The authors made the TRB cDNA libraries by 5' RACE using UMI labels. TCRdb reprocessed the 5' RACE reads and stores each CDR3 protein as one record, lacking DNA. The sample data list tens of thousands of distinct CDR3 sequences. This sequence joins TRBV7-3 and TRBJ2-7; TCRdb picks TRBD1, but there is no DNA to check that call. Sequences were obtained from naive CXCR3- CD8+ T cells from blood. The subset is: CD45RO-CCR7+CD27+CD95- naive CD8+ T cells lacking CXCR3 (TNR3-). The origin of this receptor is a human donor in good health. Some clones in this sample may be carry-over from other donors' samples. The CDR3 region is CASSPLGQSYEQYF.